This TCR beta chain emerged from a study of naive and memory T cell subsets. Findings of the study overall: No ground truth validated the naive and memory repertoire findings. Especially in CD8 cells, naive repertoires contained a few larger clonotypes, possibly CD45RA-re-expressing memory cells. Over 95% of naive TCR sequences appeared only once after error correction, unlike memory subsets.

Sequential positive selection took CD4 T cells first, then CD8 T cells. Cells stained for CD3, CD4, CD8, CD45RA, CD27 and viability were sorted into four CD45RA/CD27 subsets. In germline, CDR1 is MNHEY, CDR2 SVGEGT. The CDR3 spans 14 residues. V was cut by 4 bases and J by 10 bases, with 14 bases left in between. Two oligonucleotides, mixed equimolar, formed the beta constant-region primer covering TRBC1 and TRBC2. Ligated cDNA was amplified by four rounds of PCR with nested alpha and beta constant-region primers and SP2. TCRdb used MiXCR to reprocess the UMI-ligation and nested PCR reads, holding one entry per CDR3 protein. The table lists around 93,000 distinct CDR3 sequences, roughly 10% of them singletons, with roughly 0.13% in the top ten. In its sample, this clonotype was seen many times. The antigen remains unidentified.

The chain couples TRBV6-2 or TRBV6-3 to TRBJ1-6, with D maybe TRBD1 (5 bases). This receptor was obtained from a human donor in good health. The sample was naive CD4+ T cells from blood. CDR3 nucleotides: TGTGCCAGCAGTTTGTCGGGGGTTAGGTCACCCCTCCACTTT. Encoded protein: CASSLSGVRSPLHF.